The entry below describes one T cell receptor beta chain. The target antigen is unknown. Splitting the CD4+ cells yielded a CD45RA+ naive subset and a CD45RA-negative memory subset. This record comes from a study of shared clonotypes between healthy human individuals. Trimming pared 2 bases from V and 2 bases from J, leaving 10 bases between. The CDR3 covers 14 residues. CDR1 SGHDT and CDR2 YYEEEE come from the germline V gene. Clones were sequenced by immunoSEQ multiplex PCR, and TCRdb holds only the in-frame ones, with some missing. The sample consists of about 2.4 million clones, 80% to 95% of them appearing once. Study-wide points: Shared clonotypes: about 5% naive CD4, around 3.4% naive CD8, 2% to 2.5% memory CD4, about 0.41% memory CD8.

Sequenced sample: naive CD4+ T cells from PBMCs. Specified subset: CD45RA+ positively selected. The rearrangement links TRBV5-6 to TRBJ1-1, with D possibly matching TRBD1 (5 bases). The source of this sequence is a man in his late teens or twenties in good health. Some clones in this sample may be carry-over from other donors' samples. The CDR3 nucleotides are TGTGCCAGCAGCTTCCAAGGACAAAACACTGAAGCTTTCTTT. Translating gives CASSFQGQNTEAFF.